Listed here are 32 T cell receptor beta chains from one sample, sequenced in a study of response to subunit inactivated influenza vaccine. From the RT-PCR reads, TCRdb called clonotypes with MiXCR, one entry per CDR3 protein. The sample includes about 570,000 distinct CDR3 sequences, roughly 10% of them seen just once. The sample also formed part of further work on T cells expressing NK-cell markers. As that study records: Synthesis of TCR beta cDNA relied on 5'RACE template switching carrying UMIs.

Sequenced material: PBMCs from blood, taken on the day of vaccination. These receptors originate from a man in his fifties who received an inactivated influenza vaccine.

CDR3 coding DNA: TGTGCCAGCAGTTTGACGGGGTGGGGGAATGAGCAGTTCTTC. This sequence encodes CASSLTGWGNEQFF. This chain connects TRBV28 to TRBJ2-1; D is tentatively TRBD1 or TRBD2 (5 bases each). The V and J ends lost 3 bases and 7 bases respectively, with 13 bases between them. Per the germline V gene, CDR1 is MDHEN and CDR2 is SYDVKM. The CDR3 is 14 residues long.

The CDR3 is CASSLLTSRSYNEQFF. The CDR3 DNA sequence: TGTGCCAGCAGCCTACTGACTAGTAGGTCCTACAATGAGCAGTTCTTC. The chain links TRBV7-2 to TRBJ2-1; a possible D gene is TRBD2 (6 bases). Deletions cut 5 bases from V and 1 base from J, with 15 bases between. This CDR3 is 16 amino acids long. Germline assignment: CDR1 SGHTA and CDR2 FQGNSA. The full variable domain, completed using reference TRBV7-2 and TRBJ2-1, is GAGVSQSPSNKVTEKGKDVELRCDPISGHTALYWYRQSLGQGLEFLIYFQGNSAPDKSGLPSDRFSAERTGGSVSTLTIQRTQQEDSAVYLCASSLLTSRSYNEQFFGPGTRLTVL.

This clonotype appeared a few times. The chain joins TRBV6-2 or TRBV6-3 to TRBJ2-1; TRBD2 agrees at 14 bases. This CDR3 is built from 13 residues. The V and J ends lost 6 bases and 8 bases, in that order; junction bases with no gene match: 0. Germline V CDR1 and CDR2: MNHEY, SVGEGT. The CDR3 DNA follows: TGTGCCAGCAGGACTAGCGGGGGGGATGAGCAGTTCTTC. Amino acids: CASRTSGGDEQFF.

The genes are TRBV6-2 or TRBV6-3 and TRBJ1-1; no definite D call. The V and J ends lost 2 bases and 5 bases respectively, with 6 bases between them. The CDR3 spans 12 residues. Germline assignment: CDR1 MNHEY and CDR2 SVGEGT. CDR3 residues: CASSYAVTEAFF. The DNA of the CDR3 is TGTGCCAGCAGTTACGCGGTAACTGAAGCTTTCTTT.

The rearrangement joins TRBV20-1 to TRBJ2-3; D is possibly TRBD2 (5 bases). CDR1 and CDR2 from the germline V gene are DFQATT and SNEGSKA (reference sequence). The germline V and J ends were trimmed by 3 bases and 0 bases, with 7 bases remaining between them. The CDR3 covers 13 residues. The CDR3: CSASQRSTDTQYF. The CDR3 DNA reads TGCAGTGCTAGTCAGCGGAGCACAGATACGCAGTATTTT.

This rearrangement joins TRBV20-1 to TRBJ1-5; D is perhaps TRBD1 (5 bases). CDR3 length: 14 residues. CDR1 is DFQATT and CDR2 is SNEGSKA in the germline V gene (reference sequence). Trimming left V 5 bases short and J 2 bases short, with 13 bases between. The DNA of the CDR3 is TGCAGTGCTTTAAACGGGGGAGGCAATCAGCCCCAGCATTTT. Its protein is CSALNGGGNQPQHF.

This clonotype was picked up many times. The chain couples TRBV5-1 to TRBJ2-3; the match to TRBD1 covers 9 bases. This CDR3 region has 17 residues. With 4 bases clipped from V and 3 bases from J, the junction kept 12 bases outside the gene matches. The V gene's germline CDR1 is SGHRS and CDR2 YFSETQ. As DNA, the CDR3 is TGCGCCAGCAGCCTAATGGTGGGACAGGGCGTGACAGATACGCAGTATTTT. It yields the protein CASSLMVGQGVTDTQYF.

This clonotype turned up a few times. This chain joins TRBV2 and TRBJ2-5; D gene uncertain. The CDR3 is made up of 15 amino acids. The V end lost 6 bases, the J end lost 4 bases, and 18 bases lay between the germline ends. Germline V lookup: CDR1 SNHLY, CDR2 FYNNEI. CDR3: CASRQNSANGETQYF. The CDR3 DNA follows: TGTGCCAGCAGGCAAAACAGTGCCAACGGAGAGACCCAGTACTTC.

This clonotype occurred a few times. The rearrangement uses TRBV25-1 and TRBJ2-3; 8 bases match TRBD2. Trimming cost V 3 bases and J 5 bases; bases outside gene matches: 10. Germline CDR1 MGHDK, CDR2 SYGVNS. The CDR3 totals 16 residues. The CDR3 loop reads CASSDPKAGAVDTQYF. In DNA, the CDR3 is TGTGCCAGCAGTGACCCGAAAGCGGGAGCGGTAGATACGCAGTATTTT. The full variable domain, its missing parts supplied by reference TRBV25-1 and TRBJ2-3, is EADIYQTPRYLVIGTGKKITLECSQTMGHDKMYWYQQDPGMELHLIHYSYGVNSTEKGDLSSESTVSRIRTEHFPLTLESARPSHTSQYLCASSDPKAGAVDTQYFGPGTRLTVL.

With regard to this clonotype: The junction does not match germline at one end; this may be a read error. CDR3 in amino acids: CVSSRRENTGELFF. The CDR3 region has the DNA TGTGTCAGCAGCAGGCGGGAGAACACCGGGGAGCTGTTTTTT. The V call is TRBV7-6, the J call TRBJ2-2; weak D call: TRBD2 (6 bases). CDR1 is SGHVS, CDR2 FNYEAQ, per germline. The length of the CDR3 is 14 residues.

This clonotype has a handful of counts. CDR3 bases: TGTGCCAGCAGCAGCGGGGGGGCTTTCGTAGAGACCCAGTACTTC. Protein sequence: CASSSGGAFVETQYF. The rearrangement joins TRBV5-5 to TRBJ2-5, with TRBD2 matching 10 bases. The CDR3 contains 15 residues. The J segment lost 4 bases and the V segment lost 4 bases, leaving 7 bases of the junction unmatched. Germline V lookup: CDR1 SGHKS, CDR2 YYEKEE (reference sequence).

The chain carries TRBV6-2 or TRBV6-3 and TRBJ2-2, with D possibly matching TRBD2 (5 bases). V dropped 2 bases and J dropped 5 bases, with 12 bases sitting between them. CDR1 and CDR2 (germline): MNHEY, SVGEGT. The length of the CDR3 is 15 residues. The CDR3 nucleotides are TGTGCCAGCAGTTACCCCGGGAAAGGGACCGGGGAGCTGTTTTTT. Residues: CASSYPGKGTGELFF.

This clonotype was recorded a few times. This chain joins TRBV20-1 and TRBJ2-7; TRBD2 might be the D (5 bases). The CDR3 contains 15 residues. From germline, CDR1 is DFQATT and CDR2 SNEGSKA (reference sequence). Trimming pared 2 bases from V and 4 bases from J, leaving 18 bases between. The CDR3 nucleotides are TGCAGTGCTAGAAGCGGAGACTTGAGAGTTTACGAGCAGTACTTC. Translated, it gives CSARSGDLRVYEQYF.

This clonotype was seen at least ten times. The chain combines TRBV20-1 with TRBJ2-3, with no clear D. Trimming pared 0 bases from V and 2 bases from J, leaving 12 bases between. Looked up from germline, CDR1 is DFQATT and CDR2 is SNEGSKA (reference sequence). The CDR3 extends over 15 amino acids. The chain's CDR3 is CSARDRRISTDTQYF. In DNA, the CDR3 is TGCAGTGCTAGAGACCGGAGAATCTCCACAGATACGCAGTATTTT.

Only a few counts were recorded for this clonotype. V and J are TRBV7-4 and TRBJ2-7; D ambiguous. CDR3 length: 13 amino acids. V dropped 7 bases and J dropped 3 bases, with 13 bases sitting between them. Germline V gene sequence: CDR1 SGHVT, CDR2 SQSDAQ. The CDR3 loop reads CASIPPPNYEQYF. The CDR3 DNA reads TGTGCCAGCATCCCCCCCCCTAACTACGAGCAGTACTTC. Based on the CDR3 plus reference TRBV7-4 and TRBJ2-7, the full variable domain is GAGVSQSPRYKVAKRGRDVALRCDSISGHVTLYWYRQTLGQGSEVLTYSQSDAQRDKSGRPSGRFSAERPERSVSTLKIQRTEQGDSAVYLCASIPPPNYEQYFGPGTRLTVT.

The sample holds a few counts of this clonotype. The genes are TRBV6-1 and TRBJ1-1; tentatively, D is TRBD1 (6 bases). This CDR3 comprises 15 residues. Germline lookup yields CDR1 MNHNS and CDR2 SASEGT. Trimming removed 6 bases at V and 4 bases at J, with 18 bases between. Here the CDR3 reads CASRTTARGSTEAFF. The CDR3 nucleotides are TGTGCCAGCAGAACCACAGCGAGGGGGAGCACTGAAGCTTTCTTT.

The J gene is TRBJ2-2, the V gene TRBV24-1; perhaps TRBD2 as D (5 bases). The germline V gene encodes CDR1 KGHDR and CDR2 SFDVKD. CDR3 length equals 17 residues. V gave up 4 bases and J gave up 0 bases, with 14 bases separating them. CDR3 residues: CATSESTTLANTGELFF. CDR3 DNA sequence: TGTGCCACCAGTGAGTCGACTACCCTCGCGAACACCGGGGAGCTGTTTTTT.

This clonotype has a single count. This rearrangement joins TRBV9 to TRBJ2-1, with 12 bases matching TRBD2. The CDR3 totals 16 residues. The V gene end was trimmed by 0 bases and the J gene end by 7 bases; junction bases not matched to a gene: 5. CDR1 SGDLS and CDR2 YYNGEE come from the germline V gene. CDR3 DNA sequence: TGTGCCAGCAGCGTAGGACTAGCGGGAGTCTGGAATGAGCAGTTCTTC. Protein product: CASSVGLAGVWNEQFF.

This clonotype appeared a few times. The genes are TRBV11-2 and TRBJ1-6; D remains unclear. There are 14 residues in the CDR3. Looked up from germline, CDR1 is SGHAT and CDR2 is FQNNGV. V gave up 6 bases and J gave up 8 bases, with 14 bases separating them. CDR3 sequence: CASRDPKGYSPLHF. The CDR3 DNA sequence: TGTGCCAGCAGGGACCCTAAAGGGTATTCACCCCTCCACTTT.

This clonotype was observed a few times. The chain couples TRBV4-2 to TRBJ2-2; D perhaps matches TRBD2 (6 bases). Germline CDR1 LGHNA, CDR2 YNFKEQ. Trimming stripped 4 bases from V and 2 bases from J, with 17 bases between. This CDR3 comprises 17 residues. CDR3 sequence reads: CASSRLGTPTNTGELFF. The CDR3 DNA sequence: TGTGCCAGCAGCCGACTTGGGACTCCCACCAACACCGGGGAGCTGTTTTTT.

This clonotype appeared a few times. The V and J genes are TRBV20-1 and TRBJ2-7; 7 nucleotides agree with TRBD1. This CDR3 comprises 14 residues. V lost 7 bases and J lost 2; bases outside the gene matches: 11. In germline, CDR1 is DFQATT, CDR2 SNEGSKA (reference sequence). CDR3 coding DNA: TGCAGTGGCCTTCCGGGACAGAACGCCTACGAGCAGTACTTC. Protein: CSGLPGQNAYEQYF.

The table lists this clonotype with a few counts. The chain links TRBV5-1 to TRBJ2-7; D remains ambiguous. The CDR3 covers 14 residues. In germline, CDR1 is SGHRS, CDR2 YFSETQ. The germline V and J ends were trimmed by 0 bases and 2 bases, with 9 bases remaining between them. The CDR3 nucleotides are TGCGCCAGCAGCTTGGCTGACGGAGCCTACGAGCAGTACTTC. Translating it yields CASSLADGAYEQYF.

The V and J genes are TRBV11-2 and TRBJ2-1; 11 positions match TRBD2. The CDR3 sequence is 15 residues long. CDR1 is SGHAT, CDR2 FQNNGV, per germline. Losses at the gene ends were 3 bases for V and 5 bases for J; bases not matched to a gene: 3. The CDR3, as DNA: TGTGCCAGCAGCTTGACTAGCGGGGACCACAATGAGCAGTTCTTC. Protein sequence: CASSLTSGDHNEQFF. The variable domain in full, completed from reference TRBV11-2 and TRBJ2-1, reads EAGVAQSPRYKIIEKRQSVAFWCNPISGHATLYWYQQILGQGPKLLIQFQNNGVVDDSQLPKDRFSAERLKGVDSTLKIQPAKLEDSAVYLCASSLTSGDHNEQFFGPGTRLTVL.

The chain has TRBV7-2 and TRBJ2-1, with 7 bases that match TRBD2. Germline-derived CDR1 and CDR2 are SGHTA and FQGNSA. J was trimmed by 6 bases and V by 3 bases; bases with no gene match: 8. CDR3 length: 15 residues. CDR3 amino acids: CASSLTLLASNEQFF. The CDR3 DNA sequence: TGTGCCAGCAGCTTGACGTTACTAGCGAGCAATGAGCAGTTCTTC.

The J gene is TRBJ2-1, the V gene TRBV29-1; 8 positions agree with TRBD2. The CDR3 sequence is 12 residues long. V lost 4 bases, J lost 6 bases, and 2 bases stayed unmatched. Looked up from germline, CDR1 is SQVTM and CDR2 is ANQGSEA. CDR3 coding DNA: TGCAGCGTTGCCGGGAGGGCCAATGAGCAGTTCTTC. As protein: CSVAGRANEQFF.

This clonotype showed up just a few times. The chain links TRBV18 to TRBJ2-1; D remains unclear. The V and J ends lost 5 bases and 0 bases respectively, with 20 bases between them. There are 18 residues in the CDR3. The V gene's germline CDR1 is KGHSH and CDR2 LQKENI. The CDR3 sequence: CASSYSPRNHGSYNEQFF. The CDR3 coding sequence is TGTGCCAGCTCATATAGTCCCCGCAACCACGGCTCCTACAATGAGCAGTTCTTC. The full variable domain, completed using reference TRBV18 and TRBJ2-1, is NAGVMQNPRHLVRRRGQEARLRCSPMKGHSHVYWYRQLPEEGLKFMVYLQKENIIDESGMPKERFSAEFPKEGPSILRIQQVVRGDSAAYFCASSYSPRNHGSYNEQFFGPGTRLTVL.

V is TRBV6-1 and J is TRBJ1-5, with TRBD1 identical over 9 bases. The CDR3 contains 15 residues. V dropped 7 bases and J dropped 0; count of bases not matched to a gene: 4. The germline V gene has CDR1 MNHNS and CDR2 SASEGT. CDR3 bases: TGTGCCAGCAAACCGACAGGGGGTAGCAATCAGCCCCAGCATTTT. Encoded protein: CASKPTGGSNQPQHF.

V gene TRBV3-1 combines with J gene TRBJ2-1; D ambiguous. Germline V gene lookup returns CDR1 LGHDT and CDR2 YNNKEL (reference sequence). Deletions cut 5 bases from V and 5 bases from J, with 10 bases between. The CDR3 is 13 residues long. This CDR3 is CASSGSADNEQFF. CDR3 bases: TGTGCCAGCAGCGGGTCGGCAGACAATGAGCAGTTCTTC.

The CDR3 bases are TGTGCCAGCAGCGCGACACGCAGGTGGGCTGGGGCCAACGTCCTGACTTTC. Amino acid sequence: CASSATRRWAGANVLTF. V and J are TRBV14 and TRBJ2-6, with D unclear. From germline, CDR1 is SGHDN and CDR2 FVKESK. V lost 5 bases and J lost 2, with 16 bases in between. The CDR3 loop spans 17 amino acids.

The chain couples TRBV2 to TRBJ2-1; TRBD1 agrees at 7 bases. J was trimmed by 4 bases and V by 10 bases; bases with no gene match: 10. Germline V lookup: CDR1 SNHLY, CDR2 FYNNEI. CDR3 length equals 14 residues. Written as DNA, the CDR3 is TGTGCCATTTTAAGGGGGCTTAAGTACAATGAGCAGTTCTTC. This translates into CAILRGLKYNEQFF.

This chain uses TRBV14 with TRBJ2-2; D not resolved. The CDR3 is 16 residues long. Germline lookup yields CDR1 SGHDN and CDR2 FVKESK. The germline V and J ends were trimmed by 0 bases and 6 bases, with 14 bases remaining between them. The CDR3 DNA reads TGTGCCAGCAGCCAAGAGTTCGTGGGTAACGCCGGGGAGCTGTTTTTT. Its protein is CASSQEFVGNAGELFF. The full variable domain, in which reference TRBV14 and TRBJ2-2 provide the parts outside the CDR3, is EAGVTQFPSHSVIEKGQTVTLRCDPISGHDNLYWYRRVMGKEIKFLLHFVKESKQDESGMPNNRFLAERTGGTYSTLKVQPAELEDSGVYFCASSQEFVGNAGELFFGEGSRLTVL.

The CDR3 nucleotides read TGCGCCAGCAGCTTGGCTAACGGGGACACCGGGGAGCTGTTTTTT. Translated, it gives CASSLANGDTGELFF. V is TRBV5-1 and J is TRBJ2-2; D perhaps matches TRBD2 (5 bases). The CDR3 is made up of 15 amino acids. Germline loops: CDR1 SGHRS, CDR2 YFSETQ. V was trimmed by 0 bases and J by 3 bases, leaving 9 bases between them. The full variable domain, completed using reference TRBV5-1 and TRBJ2-2, is KAGVTQTPRYLIKTRGQQVTLSCSPISGHRSVSWYQQTPGQGLQFLFEYFSETQRNKGNFPGRFSGRQFSNSRSEMNVSTLELGDSALYLCASSLANGDTGELFFGEGSRLTVL.